The 10 T cell receptor beta chains in this list originate from one sample, sequenced in a study of cytomegalovirus exposure and HLA in healthy donors. In the PCR, 60 Vbeta and 13 Jbeta primers were used. Using immunoSEQ multiplex PCR, the repertoire was profiled, and TCRdb retains in-frame clones only, with some absent. Here the sample spans some 61,000 clones, 70% to 90% being singletons. The specimen sequenced was PBMCs. The receptors come from a human donor in good health.

V is TRBV28 and J is TRBJ2-3; 7 nucleotides align to TRBD1. Unmatched junction bases numbered 10, after V lost 6 bases and J lost 4 bases. CDR3 length: 15 amino acids. Germline V gives CDR1 MDHEN, CDR2 SYDVKM. The CDR3, as DNA: TGTGCCAGCAGCAGACCGGGACAGCTCCCAGATACGCAGTATTTT. The encoded protein is CASSRPGQLPDTQYF.

The chain recombines TRBV6-5 with TRBJ1-1; D might be TRBD1 (5 bases). Germline V gene sequence: CDR1 MNHEY, CDR2 SVGAGI. The ends were cut back, 2 bases at V and 4 bases at J, with 11 bases in the middle. The CDR3 totals 14 residues. The CDR3 spells CASSYGFQGTEAFF. CDR3 DNA: TGTGCCAGCAGTTACGGGTTTCAGGGCACTGAAGCTTTCTTT.

The CDR3 is CASSDRGLSSGNTIYF. The DNA of the CDR3 is TGTGCCAGCAGTGACAGAGGCCTCAGCTCTGGAAACACCATATATTTT. The V gene is TRBV25-1, the J gene TRBJ1-3; the D is unclear. Germline assignment: CDR1 MGHDK and CDR2 SYGVNS. V was pared by 3 bases and J by 0 bases, with 12 bases between. The CDR3 has 16 amino acids.

The CDR3: CASSTDDRDGYTF. CDR3 DNA: TGTGCCAGCAGTACCGACGACAGGGATGGCTACACCTTC. V and J are TRBV2 and TRBJ1-2; TRBD1 matches at 7 bases. CDR3 length: 13 residues. Trimming at V came to 5 bases and at J to 6 bases, leaving 6 bases not matched to a gene. Germline lookup yields CDR1 SNHLY and CDR2 FYNNEI.

This clone has a single count. V usage is TRBV7-9 and J usage is TRBJ2-5, with TRBD2 identical over 9 bases. The DNA matches TRBJ2-7 better at its end, which makes the J call doubtful. CDR3 length equals 14 residues. Germline CDR1 and CDR2: SEHNR and FQNEAQ (reference sequence). In nucleotides, the CDR3 is TGTGCCAGCAGTACCCTAGCGGGGAGGAGCGAGCAGTACTTC. It is translated as CASSTLAGRSEQYF.

This chain connects TRBV7-3 to TRBJ2-1, with 7 bases that match TRBD1. The germline CDR1 and CDR2 sequences are SGHTA and FQGTGA. This CDR3 region has 16 residues. V was pared by 5 bases and J by 6 bases, with 13 bases of the junction left unmatched. The CDR3: CASSQSRDSQGNEQFF. CDR3 DNA: TGTGCCAGCAGCCAGTCCCGGGACAGTCAAGGCAATGAGCAGTTCTTC.

This clone occurred a few times. The rearrangement links TRBV10-1 to TRBJ2-1; D gene ambiguous. The V and J ends lost 4 bases and 7 bases respectively, with 11 bases between them. Germline V CDR1 and CDR2: WNHNN, SYGVQD (reference sequence). CDR3 length: 13 residues. The CDR3 DNA sequence: TGCGCCAGCAGTGGGCTAGGTCGGAATGAGCAGTTCTTC. Its protein product is CASSGLGRNEQFF.

The chain uses TRBV28 and TRBJ2-3, with 8 bases aligning to TRBD2. Germline-derived CDR1 and CDR2 are MDHEN and SYDVKM. J lost 4 bases, V lost 3 bases, and 6 bases had no gene match. The CDR3 is 15 residues long. CDR3 sequence: CASSFLAGRSDTQYF. In DNA form, the CDR3 reads TGTGCCAGCAGTTTTTTAGCGGGGAGGTCAGATACGCAGTATTTT.

This clone was detected only a few times. The rearrangement joins TRBV5-1 to TRBJ2-1, with TRBD2 matching 10 bases. Germline CDR1 and CDR2: SGHRS and YFSETQ. The CDR3 has 13 amino acids. Trimming at V came to 7 bases and at J to 6 bases, leaving 4 bases not matched to a gene. CDR3 in amino acids: CASERGGSNEQFF. DNA for the CDR3: TGCGCCAGCGAGCGGGGGGGCTCCAATGAGCAGTTCTTC.

The rearrangement links TRBV7-2 to TRBJ2-2; 8 bases map to TRBD1. The germline V gene encodes CDR1 SGHTA and CDR2 FQGNSA. The length of the CDR3 is 15 residues. J was trimmed by 9 bases and V by 2 bases; bases with no gene match: 8. The DNA for the CDR3 is TGTGCCAGCAGCTTAACTACAGGGGGTATCAGGGAGCTGTTTTTT. Its translation: CASSLTTGGIRELFF.